These T cell receptor beta chains were read from a single sample in a study of cytomegalovirus exposure and HLA in healthy donors. The protocol was immunoSEQ multiplex PCR, while the TCRdb copy is restricted to in-frame clones and leaves out a portion. The data hold about 140,000 clones, with 80% observed a single time. The source material was PBMCs. Receptors were obtained from a woman between 35 and 50 years old in good health and CMV-seronegative. Both conserved end residues are part of each CDR3. Each record gives: J gene, D gene, V gene, clone size, CDR3 protein, CDR3 DNA. D genes are given only for firm matches. Expanded clones are given a class, and other clones once, few, many or no size at all.

TRBJ1-2 TRBD1 TRBV5-1 once CASTSTGSTYGYTF TGCGCCAGCACCTCGACAGGGAGTACCTATGGCTACACCTTC
TRBJ2-3 TRBD2 TRBV15 NA CATSRDSSGRINTQYF TGTGCCACCAGCAGAGATTCCAGCGGGAGAATTAATACGCAGTATTTT
TRBJ1-1 NA TRBV11-2 NA CASSLGGQGSEAFF TGTGCCAGCAGCTTAGGGGGACAAGGTTCCGAAGCTTTCTTT
TRBJ1-1 TRBD1 TRBV30 NA CAWNRGVVNTEAFF TGTGCCTGGAACAGGGGAGTGGTGAACACTGAAGCTTTCTTT
TRBJ1-2 NA TRBV7-8 few CASSLIANYGYTF TGTGCCAGCAGCTTAATAGCTAACTATGGCTACACCTTC
TRBJ2-3 NA TRBV7-8 NA CASSLDRAADTQYF TGTGCCAGCAGCTTAGACAGGGCGGCAGATACGCAGTATTTT
TRBJ2-3 NA TRBV19 NA CASSIGPGDTQYF TGTGCCAGTAGTATAGGCCCAGGGGATACGCAGTATTTT
TRBJ2-6 NA TRBV7-2 NA CASGGEVSGANVLTF TGTGCCAGCGGAGGGGAAGTCTCTGGGGCCAACGTCCTGACTTTC
TRBJ2-4 TRBD2 TRBV6-6 NA CASYSGGVSKNIQYF TGTGCCAGCTACTCGGGGGGGGTGTCCAAAAACATTCAGTACTTC
TRBJ2-5 NA TRBV2 once CASSVHETQYF TGTGCCAGCAGTGTACACGAGACCCAGTACTTC
TRBJ2-5 NA TRBV6-4 NA CASSVRETQYF TGTGCCAGCAGTGTCCGAGAGACCCAGTACTTC
TRBJ1-1 NA TRBV5-1 NA CASSLLGGNTEAFF TGCGCCAGCAGCTTGCTGGGAGGGAACACTGAAGCTTTCTTT
TRBJ2-1 TRBD1 TRBV10-3 NA CANKQGDYNEQFF TGTGCCAACAAACAGGGGGACTACAATGAGCAGTTCTTC
TRBJ1-6 NA TRBV6-6 NA CASSYSLDSPLHF TGTGCCAGCAGTTACTCTTTAGATTCACCCCTCCACTTT
TRBJ1-2 NA TRBV6-1 NA CASSRTENYGYTF TGTGCCAGCAGTCGGACTGAGAACTATGGCTACACCTTC
TRBJ2-3 NA TRBV5-1 NA CASDRGASTDTQYF TGCGCCAGCGATAGGGGCGCTAGCACAGATACGCAGTATTTT
TRBJ2-3 TRBD2 TRBV5-1 NA CASSFPSSGGVLDTQYF TGCGCCAGCAGCTTTCCCTCTAGCGGGGGGGTACTGGATACGCAGTATTTT
TRBJ2-1 TRBD1 TRBV28 few CASSLRQGAGYNEQFF TGTGCCAGCAGTTTACGACAGGGGGCGGGATACAATGAGCAGTTCTTC
TRBJ2-3 TRBD2 TRBV19 NA CASSILRTRKSTDTQYF TGTGCCAGTAGTATACTAAGGACTAGGAAAAGCACAGATACGCAGTATTTT
TRBJ2-4 NA TRBV7-8 NA CASSFTGGMNIQYF TGTGCCAGCAGCTTCACGGGGGGCATGAACATTCAGTACTTC
TRBJ1-2 TRBD1 TRBV5-5 once CASSLLPGQMLRVNYGYTF TGTGCCAGCAGCTTGCTCCCGGGACAGATGTTGCGGGTTAACTATGGCTACACCTTC
TRBJ2-7 TRBD2 TRBV7-2 once CASSPTSGSSYEQYF TGTGCCAGCAGCCCCACTAGCGGGAGCTCCTACGAGCAGTACTTC
TRBJ1-6 NA TRBV7-2 NA CASSETVLLHF TGTGCCAGCAGCGAGACAGTGCTTCTCCACTTT
TRBJ2-5 TRBD1 TRBV7-6 NA CASNRGQGETQYF TGTGCCAGCAACAGGGGGCAGGGTGAGACCCAGTACTTC